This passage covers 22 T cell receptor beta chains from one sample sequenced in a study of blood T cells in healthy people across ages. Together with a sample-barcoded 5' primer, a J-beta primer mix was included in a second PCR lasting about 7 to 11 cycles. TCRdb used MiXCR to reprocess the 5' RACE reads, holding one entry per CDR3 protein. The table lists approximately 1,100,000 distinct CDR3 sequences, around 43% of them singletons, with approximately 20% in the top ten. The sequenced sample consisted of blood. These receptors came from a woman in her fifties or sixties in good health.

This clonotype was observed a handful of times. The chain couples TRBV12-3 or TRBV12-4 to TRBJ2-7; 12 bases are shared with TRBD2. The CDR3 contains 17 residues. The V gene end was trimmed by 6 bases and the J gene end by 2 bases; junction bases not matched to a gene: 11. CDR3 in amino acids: CASSRGRGLAGTYEQYF. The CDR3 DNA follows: TGTGCCAGCAGCCGGGGGAGGGGACTAGCGGGCACCTACGAGCAGTACTTC.

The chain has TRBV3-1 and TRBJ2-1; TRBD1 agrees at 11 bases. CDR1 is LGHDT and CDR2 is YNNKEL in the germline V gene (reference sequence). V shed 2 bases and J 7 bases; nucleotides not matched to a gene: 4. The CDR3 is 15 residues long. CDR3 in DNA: TGTGCCAGCAGCCAAAGGACAGGGGGCGGAAATGAGCAGTTCTTC. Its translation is CASSQRTGGGNEQFF.

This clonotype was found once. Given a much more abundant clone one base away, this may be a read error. CDR3 coding DNA: TGCGCCAGCAAGCGGGCTAGCGGGATGTCAAATGAGCAGTACTTC. It specifies CASKRASGMSNEQYF. The rearrangement joins TRBV5-1 to TRBJ2-5; the match to TRBD2 covers 9 bases. V shed 6 bases, J shed 11 bases, and the junction held 17 bases outside the gene matches. The CDR3 runs to 15 residues. Germline-derived CDR1 and CDR2 are SGHRS and YFSETQ.

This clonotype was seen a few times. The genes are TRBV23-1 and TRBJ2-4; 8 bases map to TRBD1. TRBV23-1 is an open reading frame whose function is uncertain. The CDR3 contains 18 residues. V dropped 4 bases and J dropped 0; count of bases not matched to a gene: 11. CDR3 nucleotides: TGCGCCAGCAGTCGGGACAGGAAAAAGAGGGTAGCCAAAAACATTCAGTACTTC. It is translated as CASSRDRKKRVAKNIQYF.

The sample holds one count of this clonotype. Here the CDR3 reads CASSQASPGVGTQPQHF. In nucleotides, the CDR3 is TGTGCCAGCAGCCAAGCCTCCCCCGGGGTAGGGACTCAGCCCCAGCATTTT. The genes are TRBV3-1 and TRBJ1-5; possibly TRBD1 for D (5 bases). Germline CDR1 is LGHDT and CDR2 is YNNKEL (reference sequence). The CDR3 sequence is 17 residues long. V was pared by 1 base and J by 6 bases, with 19 bases between. The variable domain in full, completed from reference TRBV3-1 and TRBJ1-5, reads DTAVSQTPKYLVTQMGNDKSIKCEQNLGHDTMYWYKQDSKKFLKIMFSYNNKELIINETVPNRFSPKSPDKAHLNLHINSLELGDSAVYFCASSQASPGVGTQPQHFGDGTRLSIL.

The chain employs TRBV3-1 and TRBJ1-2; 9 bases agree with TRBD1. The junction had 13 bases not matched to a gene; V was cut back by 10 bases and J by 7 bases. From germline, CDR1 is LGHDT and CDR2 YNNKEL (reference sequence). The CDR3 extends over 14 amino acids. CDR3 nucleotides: TGTGCCACCAGACGACCGGGACAGGGAGGTGGCTACACCTTC. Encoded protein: CATRRPGQGGGYTF. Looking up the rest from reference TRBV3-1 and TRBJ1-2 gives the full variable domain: DTAVSQTPKYLVTQMGNDKSIKCEQNLGHDTMYWYKQDSKKFLKIMFSYNNKELIINETVPNRFSPKSPDKAHLNLHINSLELGDSAVYFCATRRPGQGGGYTFGSGTRLTVV.

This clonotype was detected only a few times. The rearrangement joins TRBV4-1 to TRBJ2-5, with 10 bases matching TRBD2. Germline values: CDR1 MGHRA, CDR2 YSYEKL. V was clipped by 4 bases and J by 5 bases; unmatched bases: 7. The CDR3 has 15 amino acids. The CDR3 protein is CASSRPGSGRETQYF. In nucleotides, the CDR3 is TGCGCCAGCAGCCGCCCCGGTAGCGGGAGGGAGACCCAGTACTTC.

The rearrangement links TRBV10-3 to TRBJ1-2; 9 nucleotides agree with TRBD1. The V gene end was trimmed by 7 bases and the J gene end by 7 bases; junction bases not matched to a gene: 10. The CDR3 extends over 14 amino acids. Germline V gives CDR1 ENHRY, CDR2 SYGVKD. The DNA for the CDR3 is TGTGCCATCAATTTCCGGGACAGGGATAGTGGCTACACCTTC. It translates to CAINFRDRDSGYTF.

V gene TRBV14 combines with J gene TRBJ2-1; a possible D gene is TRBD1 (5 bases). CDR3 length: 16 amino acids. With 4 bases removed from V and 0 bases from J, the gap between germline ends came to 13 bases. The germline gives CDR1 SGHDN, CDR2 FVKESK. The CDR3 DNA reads TGTGCCAGCAGCCGGATGACAGATTTCTCCTACAATGAGCAGTTCTTC. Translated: CASSRMTDFSYNEQFF.

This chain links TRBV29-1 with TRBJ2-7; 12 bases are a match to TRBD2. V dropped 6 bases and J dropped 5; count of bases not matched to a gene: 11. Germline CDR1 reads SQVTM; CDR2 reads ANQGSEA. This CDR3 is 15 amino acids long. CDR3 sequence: CSVSNRLAGAHEQYF. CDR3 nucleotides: TGCAGCGTGAGTAACCGACTAGCGGGAGCCCACGAGCAGTACTTC.

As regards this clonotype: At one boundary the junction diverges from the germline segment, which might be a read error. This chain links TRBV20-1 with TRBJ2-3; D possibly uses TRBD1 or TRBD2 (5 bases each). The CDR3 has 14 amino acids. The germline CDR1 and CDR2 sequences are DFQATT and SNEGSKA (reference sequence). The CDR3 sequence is CSARDLRGADTQYF. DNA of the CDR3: TGCAGCGCTAGAGATCTGAGGGGTGCAGATACGCAGTATTTT.

The DNA of the CDR3 is TGTGCCACCAACAACCGCGGGGTGGCCAAAAACATTCAGTACTTC. As protein: CATNNRGVAKNIQYF. The chain links TRBV15 to TRBJ2-4, with D tentatively TRBD2 (6 bases). This CDR3 spans 15 amino acids. The V and J ends lost 7 bases and 1 base respectively, with 14 bases between them. Germline V gene sequence: CDR1 LNHNV, CDR2 YYDKDF (reference sequence).

CDR3 nucleotides: TGTGCCAGCAGCGTTGGCGGGATGAGCTCCTACGAGCAGTACTTC. Translated, it gives CASSVGGMSSYEQYF. The V call is TRBV9, the J call TRBJ2-7; a possible D gene is TRBD2 (6 bases). This CDR3 contains 15 residues. Germline lookup yields CDR1 SGDLS and CDR2 YYNGEE. The ends were cut back, 2 bases at V and 0 bases at J, with 12 bases in the middle.

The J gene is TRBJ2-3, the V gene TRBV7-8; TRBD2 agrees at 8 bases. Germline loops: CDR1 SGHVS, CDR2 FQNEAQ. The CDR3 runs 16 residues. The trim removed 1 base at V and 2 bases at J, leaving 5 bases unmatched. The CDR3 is CASSLVLREVTDTQYF. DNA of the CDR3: TGTGCCAGCAGCTTAGTCCTGCGGGAGGTCACAGATACGCAGTATTTT.

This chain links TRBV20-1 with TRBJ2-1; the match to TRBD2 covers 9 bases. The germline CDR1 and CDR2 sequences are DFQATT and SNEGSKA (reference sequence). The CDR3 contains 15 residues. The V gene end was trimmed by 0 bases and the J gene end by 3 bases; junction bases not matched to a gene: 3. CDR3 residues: CSARDKRGDYNEQFF. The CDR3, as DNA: TGCAGTGCTAGAGACAAGCGGGGGGACTACAATGAGCAGTTCTTC.

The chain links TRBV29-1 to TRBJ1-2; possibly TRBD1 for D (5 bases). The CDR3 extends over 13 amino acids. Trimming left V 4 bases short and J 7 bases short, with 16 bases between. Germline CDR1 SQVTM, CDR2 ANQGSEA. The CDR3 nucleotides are TGCAGCGTTGTGTTGACAGAGCACGGTGGCTACACCTTC. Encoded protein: CSVVLTEHGGYTF.

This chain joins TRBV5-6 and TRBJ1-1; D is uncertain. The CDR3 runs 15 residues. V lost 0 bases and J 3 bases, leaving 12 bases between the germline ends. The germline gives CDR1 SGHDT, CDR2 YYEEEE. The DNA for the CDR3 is TGTGCCAGCAGCTTGGCCGGAATAGGCTACACTGAAGCTTTCTTT. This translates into CASSLAGIGYTEAFF.

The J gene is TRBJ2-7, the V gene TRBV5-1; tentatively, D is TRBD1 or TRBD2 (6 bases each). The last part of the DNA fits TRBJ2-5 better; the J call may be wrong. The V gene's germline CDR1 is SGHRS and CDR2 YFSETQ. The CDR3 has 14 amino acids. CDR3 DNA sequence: TGCGCCAGCAGCGCAGCCGAGGGGGGAGAGACCCAGTACTTC. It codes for CASSAAEGGETQYF.

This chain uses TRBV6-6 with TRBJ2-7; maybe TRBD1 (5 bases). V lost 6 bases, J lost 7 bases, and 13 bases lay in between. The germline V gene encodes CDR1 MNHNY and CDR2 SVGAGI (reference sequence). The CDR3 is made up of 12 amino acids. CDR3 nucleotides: TGTGCCAGCAGAACCGAGGACACGGAGCAGTACTTC. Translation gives CASRTEDTEQYF.

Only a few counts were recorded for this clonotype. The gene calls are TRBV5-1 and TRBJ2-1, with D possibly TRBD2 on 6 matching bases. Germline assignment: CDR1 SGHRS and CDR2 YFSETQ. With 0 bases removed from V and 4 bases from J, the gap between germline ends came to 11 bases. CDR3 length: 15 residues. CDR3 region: CASSLARGIYNEQFF. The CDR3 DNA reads TGCGCCAGCAGCTTGGCCCGGGGGATATACAATGAGCAGTTCTTC.

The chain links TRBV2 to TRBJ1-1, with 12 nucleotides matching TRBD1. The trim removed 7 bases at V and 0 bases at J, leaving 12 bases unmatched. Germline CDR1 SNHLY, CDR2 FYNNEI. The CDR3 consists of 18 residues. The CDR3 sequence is CASTRRRGQGALNTEAFF. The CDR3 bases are TGTGCCAGCACCAGACGCCGGGGACAGGGGGCCTTGAACACTGAAGCTTTCTTT.

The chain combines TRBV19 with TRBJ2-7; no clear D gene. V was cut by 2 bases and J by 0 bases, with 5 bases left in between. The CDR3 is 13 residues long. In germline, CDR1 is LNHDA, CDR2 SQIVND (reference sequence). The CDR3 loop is CASSITSSYEQYF. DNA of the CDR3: TGTGCCAGTAGTATAACCAGCTCCTACGAGCAGTACTTC. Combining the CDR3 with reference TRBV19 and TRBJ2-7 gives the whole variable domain DGGITQSPKYLFRKEGQNVTLSCEQNLNHDAMYWYRQDPGQGLRLIYYSQIVNDFQKGDIAEGYSVSREKKESFPLTVTSAQKNPTAFYLCASSITSSYEQYFGPGTRLTVT.